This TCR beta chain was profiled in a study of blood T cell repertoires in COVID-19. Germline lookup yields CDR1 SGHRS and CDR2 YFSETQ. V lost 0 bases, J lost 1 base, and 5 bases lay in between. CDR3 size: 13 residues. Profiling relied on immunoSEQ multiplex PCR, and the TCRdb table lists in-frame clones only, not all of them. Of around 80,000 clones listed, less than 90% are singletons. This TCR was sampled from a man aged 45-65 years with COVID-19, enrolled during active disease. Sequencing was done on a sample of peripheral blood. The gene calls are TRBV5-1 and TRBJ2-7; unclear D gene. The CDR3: CASSLDGSYEQYF. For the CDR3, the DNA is TGCGCCAGCAGCTTGGACGGGTCCTACGAGCAGTACTTC.